These T cell receptor beta chains were read from a single sample in a study of T cell responses to AZD1222 COVID-19 vaccine. Profiled with immunoSEQ multiplex PCR; TCRdb holds only in-frame clones, not every one. The table has 65,000 to 90,000 clones, around 88% seen once. The sample in question was peripheral blood, obtained on day 0 of AZD1222 vaccination. These receptors were obtained from an adult in good health. Each CDR3 is given with its conserved first and last residue.

v_gene	j_gene	len	CDR3aa
TRBV7-9	TRBJ1-5	14	CASSLSGNNQPQHF
TRBV14	TRBJ2-2	16	CASSLRRDRNTGELFF
TRBV2	TRBJ2-5	15	CASRARVTLEETQYF
TRBV28	TRBJ2-3	17	CASSPGNKILSTDTQYF
TRBV3-1/TRBV3-2	TRBJ2-3	16	CASSQDWRGNADTQYF
TRBV4-1	TRBJ2-7	16	CASSQALAGISYEQYF
TRBV19	TRBJ1-1	15	CASSISPRAGTEAFF
TRBV24-1	TRBJ1-4	15	CATSDPTGGVEKLFF
TRBV7-2	TRBJ2-7	14	CASSLALETSEQYF
TRBV5-4	TRBJ2-3	19	CASSLASGPSGGGTDTQYF
TRBV28	TRBJ1-3	16	CASSYRVFSSGNTIYF
TRBV28	TRBJ1-1	14	CASSLYSGSTEAFF
TRBV5-1	TRBJ1-2	13	CASSLGPGSGYTF
TRBV29-1	TRBJ1-1	14	CSAMEIAAPAEAFF
TRBV3-1/TRBV3-2	TRBJ2-2	17	CASSQEHETSVTGELFF
TRBV29-1	TRBJ2-2	14	CSVSLNSRTGELFF
TRBV4-1	TRBJ1-5	16	CASSQAIDPAYQPQHF
TRBV28	TRBJ1-6	15	CASSTRTSHNSPLHF
TRBV5-5	TRBJ2-7	15	CASSLLVGQTYEQYF
TRBV15	TRBJ2-2	18	CATSRDAFGPTNTGELFF
TRBV5-3	TRBJ1-6	17	CARIDYGTGGYNSPLHF
TRBV11-2	TRBJ2-5	15	CASSPRSGTSETQYF
TRBV7-2	TRBJ2-2	15	CASSLKAGGTGELFF
TRBV7-8	TRBJ2-7	18	CASSLAASSGRVAYEQYF
TRBV14	TRBJ1-3	15	CASSLRQGAGNTIYF
TRBV20-1	TRBJ2-5	15	CSASPLAGDAETQYF
TRBV25-1	TRBJ1-4	14	CASSGLGYSEKLFF
TRBV11-1	TRBJ1-2	13	CASSLQGSYGYTF
TRBV5-6	TRBJ1-4	16	CASSLGVQGGNEKLFF
TRBV28	TRBJ1-5	18	CASSMTGTGYDFRQPQHF
TRBV15	TRBJ2-1	16	CATSRTRDQGGGEQFF
TRBV19	TRBJ1-1	13	CASSASLNTEAFF
TRBV27	TRBJ2-1	17	CASSFYRTSGSYNEQFF
TRBV7-9	TRBJ1-3	16	CASSTARQGRRDTIYF
TRBV19	TRBJ1-2	10	CASMGLGYTF
TRBV5-1	TRBJ1-4	17	CASSLWGQGRTNEKLFF